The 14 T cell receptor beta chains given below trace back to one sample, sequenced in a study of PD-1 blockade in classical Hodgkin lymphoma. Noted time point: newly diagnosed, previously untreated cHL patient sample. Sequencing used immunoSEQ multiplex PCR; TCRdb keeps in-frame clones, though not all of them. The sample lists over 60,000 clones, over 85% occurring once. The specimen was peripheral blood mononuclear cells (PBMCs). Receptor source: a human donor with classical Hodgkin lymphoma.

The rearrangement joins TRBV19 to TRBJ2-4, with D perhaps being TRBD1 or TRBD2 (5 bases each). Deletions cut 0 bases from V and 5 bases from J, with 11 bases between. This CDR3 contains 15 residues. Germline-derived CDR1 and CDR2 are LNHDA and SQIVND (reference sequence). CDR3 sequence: CASSIDYGDQNIQYF. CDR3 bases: TGTGCCAGTAGTATAGATTACGGGGACCAAAACATTCAGTACTTC.

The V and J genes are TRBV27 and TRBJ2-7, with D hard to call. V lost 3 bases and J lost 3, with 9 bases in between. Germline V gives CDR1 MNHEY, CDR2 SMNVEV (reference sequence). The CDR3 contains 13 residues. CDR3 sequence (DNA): TGTGCCAGCAGTTTTTCGCGGATCTACGAGCAGTACTTC. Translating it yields CASSFSRIYEQYF.

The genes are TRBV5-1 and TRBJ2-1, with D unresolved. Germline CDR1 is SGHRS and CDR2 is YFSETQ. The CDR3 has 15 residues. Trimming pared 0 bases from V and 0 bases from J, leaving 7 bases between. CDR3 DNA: TGCGCCAGCAGCTTGGAAGGAAGCTCCTACAATGAGCAGTTCTTC. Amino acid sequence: CASSLEGSSYNEQFF.

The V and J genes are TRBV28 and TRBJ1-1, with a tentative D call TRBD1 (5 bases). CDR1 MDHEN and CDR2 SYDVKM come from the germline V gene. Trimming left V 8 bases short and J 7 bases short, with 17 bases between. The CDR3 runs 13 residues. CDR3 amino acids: CASVHRQINEAFF. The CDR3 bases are TGTGCCAGCGTCCATAGACAGATTAATGAAGCTTTCTTT.

The CDR3 here is CASSYGNQPQHF. In DNA, the CDR3 is TGTGCCAGCAGTTACGGGAATCAGCCCCAGCATTTT. The chain employs TRBV6-6 and TRBJ1-5; the D is unclear. This CDR3 has 12 amino acids. Germline loops: CDR1 MNHNY, CDR2 SVGAGI (reference sequence). Trimming left V 2 bases short and J 4 bases short, with 3 bases between.

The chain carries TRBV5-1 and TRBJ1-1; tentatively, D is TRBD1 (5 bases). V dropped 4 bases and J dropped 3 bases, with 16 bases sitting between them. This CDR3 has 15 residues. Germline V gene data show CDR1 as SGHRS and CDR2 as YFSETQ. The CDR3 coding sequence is TGCGCCAGCAGCGGCATGGGGGACGGAGACACTGAAGCTTTCTTT. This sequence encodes CASSGMGDGDTEAFF. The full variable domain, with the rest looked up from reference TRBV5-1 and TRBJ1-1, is KAGVTQTPRYLIKTRGQQVTLSCSPISGHRSVSWYQQTPGQGLQFLFEYFSETQRNKGNFPGRFSGRQFSNSRSEMNVSTLELGDSALYLCASSGMGDGDTEAFFGQGTRLTVV.

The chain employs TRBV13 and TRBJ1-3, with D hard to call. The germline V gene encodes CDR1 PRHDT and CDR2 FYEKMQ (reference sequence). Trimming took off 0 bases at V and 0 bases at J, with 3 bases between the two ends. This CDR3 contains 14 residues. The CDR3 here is CASSLGSSGNTIYF. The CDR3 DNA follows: TGTGCCAGCAGCTTAGGTTCCTCTGGAAACACCATATATTTT.

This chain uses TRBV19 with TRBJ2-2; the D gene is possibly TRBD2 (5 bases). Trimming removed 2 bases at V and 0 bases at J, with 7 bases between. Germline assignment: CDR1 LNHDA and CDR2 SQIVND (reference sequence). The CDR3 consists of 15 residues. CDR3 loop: CASSIPGTNTGELFF. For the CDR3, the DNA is TGTGCCAGTAGTATACCGGGGACGAACACCGGGGAGCTGTTTTTT.

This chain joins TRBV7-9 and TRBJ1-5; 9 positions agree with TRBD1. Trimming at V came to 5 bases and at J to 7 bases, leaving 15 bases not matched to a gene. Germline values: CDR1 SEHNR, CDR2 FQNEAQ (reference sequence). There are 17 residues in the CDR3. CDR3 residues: CASSEELGTGWRQPQHF. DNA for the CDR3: TGTGCCAGCAGCGAAGAACTCGGGACAGGGTGGAGACAGCCCCAGCATTTT.

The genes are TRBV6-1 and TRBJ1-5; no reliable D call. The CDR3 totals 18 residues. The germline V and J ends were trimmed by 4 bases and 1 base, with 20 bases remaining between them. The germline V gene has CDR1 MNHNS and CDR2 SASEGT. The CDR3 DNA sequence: TGTGCCAGCAGTGTCGAAGCCAGTGGGATTTGGAGCAATCAGCCCCAGCATTTT. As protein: CASSVEASGIWSNQPQHF.

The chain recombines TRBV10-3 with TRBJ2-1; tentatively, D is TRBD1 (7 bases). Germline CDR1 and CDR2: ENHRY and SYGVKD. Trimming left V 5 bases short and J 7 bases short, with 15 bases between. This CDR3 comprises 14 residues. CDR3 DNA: TGTGCCATCAGTCCTAGGACAGGACTAAATGAGCAGTTCTTC. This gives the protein CAISPRTGLNEQFF.

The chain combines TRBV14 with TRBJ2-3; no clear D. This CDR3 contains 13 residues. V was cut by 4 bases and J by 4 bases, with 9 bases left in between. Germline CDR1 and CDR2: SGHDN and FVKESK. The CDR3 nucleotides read TGTGCCAGCAGCCCCCGCCAGTCAGATACGCAGTATTTT. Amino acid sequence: CASSPRQSDTQYF.

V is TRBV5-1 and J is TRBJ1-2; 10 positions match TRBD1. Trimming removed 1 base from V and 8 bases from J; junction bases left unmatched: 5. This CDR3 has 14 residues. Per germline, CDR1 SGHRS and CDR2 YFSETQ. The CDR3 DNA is TGCGCCAGCAGCTTGACGGGACAGGGGTTAGGCTACACCTTC. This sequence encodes CASSLTGQGLGYTF.

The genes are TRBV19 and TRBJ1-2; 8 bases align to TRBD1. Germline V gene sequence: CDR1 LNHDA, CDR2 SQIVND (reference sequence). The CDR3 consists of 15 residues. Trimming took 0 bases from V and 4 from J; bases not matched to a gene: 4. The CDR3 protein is CASSIDGTGIYGYTF. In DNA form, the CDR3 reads TGTGCCAGTAGTATAGATGGGACAGGAATCTATGGCTACACCTTC.